This T cell receptor (beta chain) was captured by sequencing in a study of shared clonotypes between healthy human individuals. Study donors comprised healthy, HIV-negative adults devoid of recent acute infection or vaccination. Generated by immunoSEQ multiplex PCR, the TCRdb table keeps only in-frame clones and is missing some. The sample consists of about 490,000 clones, over 70% of them appearing once. As concerns this clone: It is likely a read error: a sequence one base away is far more abundant. The sample carries other DNA sequences with the same CDR3.

The CDR3 runs to 14 residues. CDR1 is MDHEN and CDR2 is SYDVKM in the germline V gene. The TCR originated in a woman in her thirties or forties in good health. Some clones in this sample may be carry-over from other donors' samples. Material: PBMCs. The V and J genes are TRBV28 and TRBJ1-4; D unresolved. The chain's CDR3 is CATLRVATNEKLFF. In DNA form, the CDR3 reads TGTGCAACCCTGCGGGTCGCAACTAATGAAAAACTGTTTTTT.